The next 29 T cell receptor beta chains were all read from a single sample in a study of shared clonotypes between healthy human individuals. Produced via immunoSEQ multiplex PCR; TCRdb's table is partial and in-frame only. The repertoire includes about 1.5 million clones, around 95% of them detected once, and over 1% sits in the top ten. Sample: naive CD4+ T cells sorted from blood. Subset given: CD45RA+ positively selected. These TCRs come from a man aged 25-45 years in good health.

A remark on this clone: At the DNA level, this CDR3 is encoded by other sequences in the same sample as well. The chain joins TRBV9 to TRBJ2-1, with TRBD2 as a possible D gene (6 bases). The CDR3 runs to 15 residues. The V end was cut by 0 bases, the J end by 2 bases, with 9 bases between. Germline V lookup: CDR1 SGDLS, CDR2 YYNGEE. Here the CDR3 DNA reads TGTGCCAGCAGCGTAGCGGGAGATGCCTACAATGAGCAGTTCTTC. Its translation: CASSVAGDAYNEQFF.

Remarks on this clone: Compared with germline, one end of the junction differs, possibly owing to a read error. The chain carries TRBV29-1 and TRBJ2-5; no firm D call. The CDR3 sequence is 14 residues long. Per the germline V gene, CDR1 is SQVTM and CDR2 is ANQGSEA. CDR3 sequence (DNA): TGCAGCGTTGAACGGTGGCAGGCCCAAGGGACCCAGTACTTC. Amino acids: CSVERWQAQGTQYF.

This sequence joins TRBV28 and TRBJ2-1; D is unresolved. This CDR3 is 12 amino acids long. Per the germline V gene, CDR1 is MDHEN and CDR2 is SYDVKM. V lost 4 bases, J lost 7 bases, and 8 bases lay in between. CDR3 nucleotide sequence: TGTGCCAGCAGTTCGAGAACTAATGAGCAGTTCTTC. This translates into CASSSRTNEQFF.

The chain carries TRBV30 and TRBJ1-4; D unresolved. Germline V gives CDR1 GTSNPN, CDR2 SVGIG (reference sequence). V lost 2 bases and J lost 6, with 22 bases in between. The CDR3 loop spans 17 amino acids. The DNA for the CDR3 is TGTGCCTGGAGTCCACCCCTGGCGCCCGGCGGTGATGAAAAACTGTTTTTT. Protein product: CAWSPPLAPGGDEKLFF.

This chain uses TRBV28 with TRBJ1-1, with TRBD1 identical over 9 bases. Germline loops: CDR1 MDHEN, CDR2 SYDVKM. V dropped 5 bases and J dropped 5; count of bases not matched to a gene: 9. This CDR3 spans 15 amino acids. For the CDR3, the DNA is TGTGCCAGCAGTAAGACCGGGACAGGGTTAACTGAAGCTTTCTTT. It specifies CASSKTGTGLTEAFF. The entire variable domain, with the rest obtained from reference TRBV28 and TRBJ1-1, is as follows: DVKVTQSSRYLVKRTGEKVFLECVQDMDHENMFWYRQDPGLGLRLIYFSYDVKMKEKGDIPEGYSVSREKKERFSLILESASTNQTSMYLCASSKTGTGLTEAFFGQGTRLTVV.

This chain uses TRBV7-2 with TRBJ2-1; maybe TRBD2 (6 bases). V lost 3 bases, J lost 11 bases, and 11 bases lay in between. The CDR3 spans 12 residues. Germline CDR1 SGHTA, CDR2 FQGNSA. Written as DNA, the CDR3 is TGTGCCAGCAGCTTCAACCTAGCGCAGCAGTTCTTC. Translated, it gives CASSFNLAQQFF.

This clone was counted a single time. V is TRBV28 and J is TRBJ1-4, with TRBD1 identical over 8 bases. Germline values: CDR1 MDHEN, CDR2 SYDVKM. V gave up 6 bases and J gave up 5 bases; unmatched junction bases: 5. This CDR3 comprises 14 residues. CDR3 in amino acids: CASSTGTGNEKLFF. CDR3 bases: TGTGCCAGCAGCACCGGGACAGGCAATGAAAAACTGTTTTTT.

The chain carries TRBV28 and TRBJ2-3; D is unclear. This CDR3 region has 15 residues. With 3 bases removed from V and 4 bases from J, the gap between germline ends came to 14 bases. CDR1 is MDHEN and CDR2 is SYDVKM in the germline V gene. The CDR3: CASSLVLTGPDTQYF. As DNA, the CDR3 is TGTGCCAGCAGTTTGGTACTAACGGGCCCAGATACGCAGTATTTT.

The chain uses TRBV27 and TRBJ1-1, with 8 bases identical to TRBD1. This CDR3 is built from 14 residues. V shed 6 bases and J 4 bases; nucleotides not matched to a gene: 7. Looked up from germline, CDR1 is MNHEY and CDR2 is SMNVEV (reference sequence). CDR3 DNA: TGTGCCAGCAGCGGCAGGGGGCAGGTCACTGAAGCTTTCTTT. Translating gives CASSGRGQVTEAFF.

CDR3 amino acids: CASSLAGGLTPWDNEQFF. CDR3 DNA: TGTGCCAGCAGCTTGGCGGGCGGCCTCACCCCTTGGGACAATGAGCAGTTCTTC. The rearrangement joins TRBV5-4 to TRBJ2-1; unclear D gene. This CDR3 has 18 amino acids. Per the germline V gene, CDR1 is SGHNT and CDR2 is YYREEE (reference sequence). Trimming shortened V by 0 bases and J by 5 bases, and 21 bases separated the two germline ends. The full variable domain, its missing parts supplied by reference TRBV5-4 and TRBJ2-1, is ETGVTQSPTHLIKTRGQQVTLRCSSQSGHNTVSWYQQALGQGPQFIFQYYREEENGRGNFPPRFSGLQFPNYSSELNVNALELDDSALYLCASSLAGGLTPWDNEQFFGPGTRLTVL.

This clone appeared once. V usage is TRBV27 and J usage is TRBJ2-6, with 7 bases fitting TRBD1. The junction had 4 bases not matched to a gene; V was cut back by 2 bases and J by 0 bases. Germline V gives CDR1 MNHEY, CDR2 SMNVEV (reference sequence). There are 17 residues in the CDR3. CDR3 nucleotides: TGTGCCAGCAGTTTACGGACAGGAACCTCTGGGGCCAACGTCCTGACTTTC. Translated, it gives CASSLRTGTSGANVLTF.

This rearrangement joins TRBV6-1 to TRBJ2-1, with 10 bases that match TRBD2. V gave up 3 bases and J gave up 15 bases; unmatched junction bases: 5. This CDR3 has 12 amino acids. Germline assignment: CDR1 MNHNS and CDR2 SASEGT. CDR3 sequence reads: CASSETSGWAFF. CDR3 nucleotide sequence: TGTGCCAGCAGTGAGACTAGCGGGTGGGCGTTCTTC.

The chain uses TRBV30 and TRBJ1-2; the match to TRBD1 covers 7 bases. Germline loops: CDR1 GTSNPN, CDR2 SVGIG (reference sequence). V was pared by 0 bases and J by 4 bases, with 5 bases of the junction left unmatched. The CDR3 runs to 14 residues. The CDR3 is CAWSVQGITYGYTF. The CDR3 nucleotides read TGTGCCTGGAGTGTACAGGGGATCACCTATGGCTACACCTTC.

This chain joins TRBV5-1 and TRBJ1-4; D is uncertain. CDR3 size: 16 residues. The germline CDR1 and CDR2 sequences are SGHRS and YFSETQ. Trimming pared 2 bases from V and 0 bases from J, leaving 11 bases between. CDR3 sequence (DNA): TGCGCCAGCAGCTTTCACCCCCTTCCAACTAATGAAAAACTGTTTTTT. Translated: CASSFHPLPTNEKLFF.

The chain is built from TRBV6-5 and TRBJ2-7; D may be TRBD2 (6 bases). Germline V gene lookup returns CDR1 MNHEY and CDR2 SVGAGI. The V gene lost 0 bases and the J gene lost 3 bases, with 9 bases spanning the gap. The CDR3 extends over 14 amino acids. CDR3 region: CASSYSGGIYEQYF. CDR3 nucleotides: TGTGCCAGCAGTTACTCAGGCGGGATCTACGAGCAGTACTTC.

The V call is TRBV19, the J call TRBJ2-1, with no clear D. Germline V CDR1 and CDR2: LNHDA, SQIVND (reference sequence). Trimming took 3 bases from V and 2 from J, leaving 8 bases between them. This CDR3 contains 14 residues. The chain's CDR3 is CASSMISPYNEQFF. CDR3 sequence (DNA): TGTGCCAGTAGTATGATAAGCCCCTACAATGAGCAGTTCTTC.

Turning to this clone: Other DNA sequences in this sample translate to the same CDR3. The chain recombines TRBV5-1 with TRBJ2-2, with no clear D. Trimming removed 0 bases at V and 6 bases at J, with 6 bases between. This CDR3 spans 13 amino acids. The germline V gene encodes CDR1 SGHRS and CDR2 YFSETQ. The CDR3 is CASSLGRAGELFF. CDR3 DNA sequence: TGCGCCAGCAGCTTGGGGCGCGCCGGGGAGCTGTTTTTT.

The chain uses TRBV18 and TRBJ2-5; 13 nucleotides match TRBD2. J gave up 3 bases and V 3 bases, and 16 bases lay outside the gene matches. CDR3 size: 20 residues. The germline gives CDR1 KGHSH, CDR2 LQKENI. CDR3 region: CASSPVLAGGTSGTEETQYF. The DNA of the CDR3 is TGTGCCAGCTCACCCGTTCTAGCGGGAGGGACTAGCGGGACCGAAGAGACCCAGTACTTC.

A note on this clone: This sample includes further DNA sequences coding for the same CDR3. The V gene is TRBV5-1, the J gene TRBJ2-5, with 7 bases that match TRBD1. CDR1 is SGHRS, CDR2 YFSETQ, per germline. V lost 2 bases to trimming and J lost 1 base; unmatched junction nucleotides: 2. The CDR3 loop spans 14 amino acids. The CDR3 nucleotides are TGCGCCAGCAGCTTTGGACAGGTCCAAGAGACCCAGTACTTC. Residues: CASSFGQVQETQYF.

This chain links TRBV9 with TRBJ2-2; 7 nucleotides agree with TRBD2. J gave up 4 bases and V 4 bases, and 13 bases lay outside the gene matches. The germline V gene has CDR1 SGDLS and CDR2 YYNGEE. CDR3 length: 17 amino acids. This CDR3 is CASSLEAGEGSTGELFF. DNA of the CDR3: TGTGCCAGCAGCCTAGAGGCGGGAGAGGGTAGCACCGGGGAGCTGTTTTTT.

The V call is TRBV18, the J call TRBJ2-5; either TRBD1 or TRBD2 may fit D (5 bases each). CDR3 length equals 14 residues. Trimming left V 6 bases short and J 2 bases short, with 13 bases between. Germline loops: CDR1 KGHSH, CDR2 LQKENI. The CDR3 here is CASSAGSLQETQYF. The CDR3 region has the DNA TGTGCCAGCTCCGCAGGGAGCCTACAAGAGACCCAGTACTTC. The full variable domain, rest sourced from reference TRBV18 and TRBJ2-5, is NAGVMQNPRHLVRRRGQEARLRCSPMKGHSHVYWYRQLPEEGLKFMVYLQKENIIDESGMPKERFSAEFPKEGPSILRIQQVVRGDSAAYFCASSAGSLQETQYFGPGTRLLVL.

This sequence joins TRBV6-5 and TRBJ2-7; D remains unclear. V shed 6 bases and J shed 2 bases, with 5 bases lying between them. Per the germline V gene, CDR1 is MNHEY and CDR2 is SVGAGI. This CDR3 region has 11 residues. CDR3 amino acids: CASRSPYEQYF. The CDR3 DNA reads TGTGCCAGCAGGTCCCCCTACGAGCAGTACTTC.

The chain couples TRBV27 to TRBJ2-3; no clear D gene. The CDR3 is 13 amino acids. In germline, CDR1 is MNHEY, CDR2 SMNVEV (reference sequence). Between the trimmed V and J ends, which lost 1 base and 0 bases, there was a span of 2 bases. Here the CDR3 reads CASSLFSTDTQYF. In DNA form, the CDR3 reads TGTGCCAGCAGTTTATTTAGCACAGATACGCAGTATTTT.

The V and J genes are TRBV19 and TRBJ2-1, with TRBD2 identical over 14 bases. Trimming at V came to 4 bases and at J to 7 bases, leaving 3 bases not matched to a gene. Per the germline V gene, CDR1 is LNHDA and CDR2 is SQIVND (reference sequence). The CDR3 has 15 residues. In DNA, the CDR3 is TGTGCCAGTAGTAGACTAGCGGGAGGGAGGAATGAGCAGTTCTTC. Its translation is CASSRLAGGRNEQFF.

This clone was observed a single time. CDR3 protein: CASSEHGTDTQYF. The CDR3 DNA follows: TGTGCCAGCAGCGAACACGGCACAGATACGCAGTATTTT. The chain uses TRBV5-5 and TRBJ2-3; D not certain. Trimming stripped 4 bases from V and 1 base from J, with 7 bases between. Germline CDR1 is SGHKS and CDR2 is YYEKEE (reference sequence). The CDR3 length is 13 residues.

The genes are TRBV13 and TRBJ2-1; no clear D gene. The CDR3 is 14 amino acids. Trimming shortened V by 1 base and J by 7 bases, and 11 bases separated the two germline ends. In germline, CDR1 is PRHDT, CDR2 FYEKMQ (reference sequence). CDR3 sequence reads: CASSLVQSVNEQFF. The CDR3 DNA reads TGTGCCAGCAGCTTAGTACAGTCGGTTAATGAGCAGTTCTTC. The complete variable domain, with remaining parts taken from reference TRBV13 and TRBJ2-1, reads AAGVIQSPRHLIKEKRETATLKCYPIPRHDTVYWYQQGPGQDPQFLISFYEKMQSDKGSIPDRFSAQQFSDYHSELNMSSLELGDSALYFCASSLVQSVNEQFFGPGTRLTVL.

This clone was counted a single time. This chain links TRBV21-1 with TRBJ2-3; TRBD2, the table's D call, lacks a check against the DNA. TRBV21-1 is a listed pseudogene. The CDR3 consists of 21 residues. The CDR3 is CASSKVEKRRREGRVTDTQYF. In DNA form, the CDR3 reads TGTGCCAGCAGCAAAGTCGAAAAAAGGCGACGGGAGGGCCGTGTCACAGATACGCAGTATTTT.

The gene calls are TRBV5-4 and TRBJ1-1, with TRBD1 as a possible D gene (6 bases). Trimming pared 3 bases from V and 5 bases from J, leaving 20 bases between. Germline V gives CDR1 SGHNT, CDR2 YYREEE (reference sequence). The CDR3 is 16 residues long. Here the CDR3 DNA reads TGTGCCAGCAGCTCCCTTGGGGGGGCCCCGGCTACTGAAGCTTTCTTT. Protein: CASSSLGGAPATEAFF.

The J gene is TRBJ1-5, the V gene TRBV28; weak D call: TRBD1 (5 bases). This CDR3 has 14 amino acids. Trimming left V 6 bases short and J 6 bases short, with 15 bases between. Per the germline V gene, CDR1 is MDHEN and CDR2 is SYDVKM. The CDR3 spells CASRKPGLSQPQHF. The CDR3 bases are TGTGCCAGCAGAAAACCAGGGTTAAGTCAGCCCCAGCATTTT. Full variable domain (remainder filled in from reference TRBV28 and TRBJ1-5): DVKVTQSSRYLVKRTGEKVFLECVQDMDHENMFWYRQDPGLGLRLIYFSYDVKMKEKGDIPEGYSVSREKKERFSLILESASTNQTSMYLCASRKPGLSQPQHFGDGTRLSIL.